This TCR beta chain came from a study of sequential checkpoint blockade in melanoma. About the study: First-line arms were nivolumab then ipilimumab, or the reverse, randomized 1:1.

Treatment specified: randomized to nivolumab then ipilimumab (arm A) or the reverse (arm B). Patients had received no earlier DNA-damaging chemotherapy. PBMC sorting kept live CD3+CD8+ cells without CD19 or CD56. Trimming shortened V by 5 bases and J by 2 bases, and 16 bases separated the two germline ends. The CDR3 runs to 15 residues. CDR1 and CDR2 from the germline V gene are MRHNA and SNTAGT. TCRdb's copy holds only in-frame clones and misses some; the assay was immunoSEQ multiplex PCR. This sample has about 3,700 clones, with around 43% found just once. This clone turned up a few times. The source was CD8+ T cells sorted from blood (inferred from file names), collected from a patient given nivolumab and ipilimumab in sequence. The origin of this receptor is a human donor with melanoma. The V gene is TRBV6-4, the J gene TRBJ2-7, with D maybe TRBD2 (6 bases). CDR3 DNA: TGTGCCAGCAGTCTGACAAGCGGGCGAGCCTACGAGCAGTACTTC. Translated: CASSLTSGRAYEQYF.